The 11 T cell receptor beta chains reported below all come from one sample, sequenced in a study of CD8 T cells in ankylosing spondylitis (dated by TCRdb to 2015 to 2018). Antigens for these TCRs are unknown. The method was 5' RACE. Sequencing was performed on an Illumina HiSeq 2500. TCRdb's own reprocessing of the public reads used fastp at Q25 and MiXCR and kept productive beta chains. Records with the same CDR3 protein are collapsed into one entry carrying the most frequent genes and DNA. Present in this sample are a few hundred thousand distinct CDR3 sequences, under 25% of which were seen just once. The ten largest clones take up less than 20% of the sample. Here is what the overall study found, with its caveats: A TCR beta motif of about 8 highly homologous amino acid variants appeared characteristic of blood from ankylosing spondylitis patients.

The sample taken for sequencing was blood, either unsorted or a sorted T cell fraction (not recorded which). These receptors were obtained from a male donor with ankylosing spondylitis.

The chain couples TRBV27 to TRBJ2-2; 10 bases map to TRBD2. The CDR3 has 17 residues. Trimming cost V 6 bases and J 6 bases; bases outside gene matches: 13. The germline CDR1 and CDR2 sequences are MNHEY and SMNVEV (reference sequence). The CDR3 region has the DNA TGTGCCAGCAGGAGGACTAGCGGTAGAGGGGCGTCCGGGGAGCTGTTTTTT. Amino acids: CASRRTSGRGASGELFF.

In this sample, this clonotype turned up a few times. This rearrangement joins TRBV20-1 to TRBJ2-1, with TRBD1 matching 9 bases. With 5 bases clipped from V and 4 bases from J, the junction kept 3 bases outside the gene matches. The germline CDR1 and CDR2 sequences are DFQATT and SNEGSKA (reference sequence). This CDR3 is built from 13 residues. In DNA form, the CDR3 reads TGCAGTGCTGGGACAGGGTCTTACAATGAGCAGTTCTTC. It codes for CSAGTGSYNEQFF.

This clonotype was recorded a few times. This chain connects TRBV5-1 to TRBJ2-1, with D possibly matching TRBD2 (6 bases). Trimming shortened V by 0 bases and J by 0 bases, and 10 bases separated the two germline ends. CDR3 length: 16 residues. The germline gives CDR1 SGHRS, CDR2 YFSETQ. The CDR3 protein is CASSLASASSYNEQFF. CDR3 bases: TGCGCCAGCAGCTTGGCTAGCGCGAGCTCCTACAATGAGCAGTTCTTC.

The rearrangement links TRBV2 to TRBJ1-2; D gene unclear. Germline V gene data show CDR1 as SNHLY and CDR2 as FYNNEI. The ends were cut back, 7 bases at V and 8 bases at J, with 14 bases in the middle. CDR3 length: 12 amino acids. In nucleotides, the CDR3 is TGTGCCAGCATTAGAAGGGTATCCGGCTACACCTTC. It translates to CASIRRVSGYTF.

This chain uses TRBV2 with TRBJ2-3; D unclear. The CDR3 covers 14 residues. V lost 8 bases and J 3 bases, leaving 15 bases between the germline ends. Germline assignment: CDR1 SNHLY and CDR2 FYNNEI. The CDR3 protein is CASADSSFTDTQYF. The CDR3, as DNA: TGTGCCAGCGCCGACTCTTCCTTTACAGATACGCAGTATTTT.

The chain has TRBV5-5 and TRBJ2-3; the match to TRBD2 covers 8 bases. This CDR3 is 15 amino acids long. The J segment lost 4 bases and the V segment lost 2 bases, leaving 6 bases of the junction unmatched. The germline V gene has CDR1 SGHKS and CDR2 YYEKEE (reference sequence). DNA for the CDR3: TGTGCCAGCAGCTTCTGGGCGGGAGGTTCAGATACGCAGTATTTT. It is translated as CASSFWAGGSDTQYF. Variable domain in full (rest from reference TRBV5-5 and TRBJ2-3): DAGVTQSPTHLIKTRGQQVTLRCSPISGHKSVSWYQQVLGQGPQFIFQYYEKEERGRGNFPDRFSARQFPNYSSELNVNALLLGDSALYLCASSFWAGGSDTQYFGPGTRLTVL.

There are a few counts of this clonotype. The V gene is TRBV29-1, the J gene TRBJ2-4; possible D gene TRBD2, 5 bases. This CDR3 comprises 14 residues. V was shortened by 7 bases and J by 1 base, with 14 bases between the two germline ends. Germline values: CDR1 SQVTM, CDR2 ANQGSEA. As DNA, the CDR3 is TGCAGCGGGGTACTAGGAGTGGCCAAAAACATTCAGTACTTC. Protein: CSGVLGVAKNIQYF.

V gene TRBV28 combines with J gene TRBJ1-4, with D unclear. This CDR3 contains 15 residues. The germline CDR1 and CDR2 sequences are MDHEN and SYDVKM. V was cut by 2 bases and J by 0 bases, with 7 bases left in between. Here the CDR3 DNA reads TGTGCCAGCAGTTTACGAGGTTCAACTAATGAAAAACTGTTTTTT. Translated: CASSLRGSTNEKLFF.

This chain uses TRBV20-1 with TRBJ2-5; maybe TRBD2 (6 bases). Looked up from germline, CDR1 is DFQATT and CDR2 is SNEGSKA (reference sequence). The CDR3 loop spans 15 amino acids. The V end was cut by 0 bases, the J end by 3 bases, with 14 bases between. The CDR3 region is CSARDLRGGKETQYF. DNA of the CDR3: TGCAGTGCTAGAGATCTCCGGGGCGGGAAAGAGACCCAGTACTTC.

The chain combines TRBV28 with TRBJ2-5; D is undetermined. Germline V CDR1 and CDR2: MDHEN, SYDVKM. The CDR3 has 12 amino acids. V was shortened by 8 bases and J by 5 bases, with 12 bases between the two germline ends. The CDR3 region is CASHDIGETQYF. In nucleotides, the CDR3 is TGTGCCAGCCATGACATCGGGGAGACCCAGTACTTC.

The CDR3 sequence: CASSRQVSNQPQHF. CDR3 DNA sequence: TGTGCCAGCAGCCGACAGGTTAGCAATCAGCCCCAGCATTTT. The chain combines TRBV3-1 with TRBJ1-5; possibly TRBD1 for D (6 bases). The germline CDR1 and CDR2 sequences are LGHDT and YNNKEL (reference sequence). The CDR3 totals 14 residues. The germline V and J ends were trimmed by 4 bases and 0 bases, with 7 bases remaining between them.